Below are 16 T cell receptor beta chains sequenced from a single sample in a study of OX40 agonist ivuxolimab in advanced cancers. Produced via immunoSEQ multiplex PCR; TCRdb's table is partial and in-frame only. The sample holds tens of thousands of clones, about 88% seen once. The sequences come from CD4+ or CD8+ T cells sorted from blood, collected in a trial of the OX40 agonist ivuxolimab. The source of these receptors is an adult with an advanced solid tumor such as melanoma, head and neck, liver or kidney cancer.

On this clone itself: One end of the junction does not line up with germline, which may come from a read error. The gene calls are TRBV10-2 and TRBJ2-7; 9 nucleotides agree with TRBD1. The CDR3 loop spans 15 amino acids. The germline CDR1 and CDR2 sequences are WSHSY and SAAADI. The CDR3, as DNA: TGCGCCAGCAGTGTCCCGGGACAGGGCTCCTCCGAGCAGTACTTC. Protein product: CASSVPGQGSSEQYF.

The rearrangement links TRBV6-7 to TRBJ2-6; TRBD2 agrees at 11 bases. TRBV6-7 is marked as an open reading frame, function uncertain. Trimming at V came to 5 bases and at J to 0 bases, leaving 12 bases not matched to a gene. This CDR3 contains 20 residues. The CDR3 loop is CASSEEIRSGGASGANVLTF. Here the CDR3 DNA reads TGTGCCAGCAGTGAAGAAATTCGTAGCGGGGGGGCCTCTGGGGCCAACGTCCTGACTTTC.

The chain employs TRBV4-1 and TRBJ2-3, with 13 nucleotides matching TRBD2. Germline CDR1 MGHRA, CDR2 YSYEKL. V shed 4 bases and J 1 base; nucleotides not matched to a gene: 5. The CDR3 has 17 amino acids. For the CDR3, the DNA is TGCGCCAGCAGCCCGCGACTAGCGGGAGGCCGCACAGATACGCAGTATTTT. Translation gives CASSPRLAGGRTDTQYF.

This chain links TRBV5-1 with TRBJ2-7, with TRBD2 identical over 9 bases. The V gene's germline CDR1 is SGHRS and CDR2 YFSETQ. The V segment lost 5 bases and the J segment 7 bases; nucleotides outside the gene matches: 7. This CDR3 spans 13 amino acids. The CDR3 sequence: CASRAGGYGEQYF. The CDR3 bases are TGCGCCAGCAGAGCGGGAGGATATGGGGAGCAGTACTTC. The full variable domain, rest sourced from reference TRBV5-1 and TRBJ2-7, is KAGVTQTPRYLIKTRGQQVTLSCSPISGHRSVSWYQQTPGQGLQFLFEYFSETQRNKGNFPGRFSGRQFSNSRSEMNVSTLELGDSALYLCASRAGGYGEQYFGPGTRLTVT.

The chain employs TRBV10-3 and TRBJ1-1; 9 nucleotides align to TRBD1. J lost 2 bases, V lost 4 bases, and 2 bases had no gene match. Germline-derived CDR1 and CDR2 are ENHRY and SYGVKD. This CDR3 region has 14 residues. The CDR3, as DNA: TGTGCCATCAGTGGACAGGGGGTTAACACTGAAGCTTTCTTT. Amino acids: CAISGQGVNTEAFF.

The V call is TRBV7-3, the J call TRBJ2-7; possibly TRBD1 for D (6 bases). The CDR3 loop spans 14 amino acids. In germline, CDR1 is SGHTA, CDR2 FQGTGA. V lost 1 base, J lost 6 bases, and 13 bases lay in between. CDR3 sequence: CASSLNIPGAEQYF. CDR3 nucleotide sequence: TGTGCCAGCAGCTTAAACATCCCAGGGGCCGAGCAGTACTTC.

This chain joins TRBV4-3 and TRBJ2-2; D remains unclear. This CDR3 has 14 residues. CDR1 is LGHNA, CDR2 YSLEER, per germline. V lost 4 bases and J lost 2, with 8 bases in between. In DNA form, the CDR3 reads TGCGCCAGCAGCCGACGGGTCAACACCGGGGAGCTGTTTTTT. Encoded protein: CASSRRVNTGELFF.

The chain uses TRBV28 and TRBJ1-5; tentatively, D is TRBD1 (6 bases). The CDR3 is 13 residues long. V was trimmed by 6 bases and J by 7 bases, leaving 13 bases between them. Per the germline V gene, CDR1 is MDHEN and CDR2 is SYDVKM. CDR3 nucleotide sequence: TGTGCCAGCAGAGACAGGCCTTACCAGCCCCAGCATTTT. Translation gives CASRDRPYQPQHF.

The chain couples TRBV6-6 to TRBJ2-1; 10 bases match TRBD2. With V trimmed by 8 bases and J by 8 bases, 9 bases remained unmatched. The CDR3 loop spans 14 amino acids. CDR1 is MNHNY, CDR2 SVGAGI, per germline (reference sequence). The DNA for the CDR3 is TGTGCCAGCGGACTAGCGGCCCCTCCCTATGAGCAGTTCTTC. As protein: CASGLAAPPYEQFF.

The rearrangement joins TRBV11-1 to TRBJ1-1; no definite D call. CDR1 is SGHAT, CDR2 FQDESV, per germline (reference sequence). This CDR3 has 12 residues. V lost 2 bases to trimming and J lost 4 bases, with 5 bases between them. CDR3 in amino acids: CASSLSGTEAFF. For the CDR3, the DNA is TGTGCCAGCAGCTTAAGTGGCACTGAAGCTTTCTTT.

The chain recombines TRBV19 with TRBJ2-3, with 9 bases aligning to TRBD2. Unmatched junction bases numbered 15, after V lost 4 bases and J lost 7 bases. The germline V gene encodes CDR1 LNHDA and CDR2 SQIVND (reference sequence). This CDR3 has 17 amino acids. The CDR3 loop is CASSNPRLAAERNTQYF. The CDR3 bases are TGTGCCAGTAGTAACCCCCGACTAGCGGCTGAGCGGAATACGCAGTATTTT.

The chain carries TRBV4-1 and TRBJ1-1; D gene ambiguous. Germline V gene lookup returns CDR1 MGHRA and CDR2 YSYEKL. Trimming shortened V by 1 base and J by 4 bases, and 25 bases separated the two germline ends. This CDR3 region has 19 residues. The CDR3: CASSQGPLREGRRGTEAFF. The CDR3, as DNA: TGCGCCAGCAGCCAAGGGCCCCTCCGGGAAGGTAGAAGAGGCACTGAAGCTTTCTTT.

This chain uses TRBV6-5 with TRBJ1-1; D gene unclear. Germline loops: CDR1 MNHEY, CDR2 SVGAGI. The CDR3 loop spans 15 amino acids. The V end was cut by 2 bases, the J end by 1 base, with 11 bases between. The CDR3 coding sequence is TGTGCCAGCAGTTACAGGACGGGAACGAACACTGAAGCTTTCTTT. Translating it yields CASSYRTGTNTEAFF.

V gene TRBV10-3 combines with J gene TRBJ2-1, with D tentatively TRBD1 or TRBD2 (5 bases each). The CDR3 is 15 residues long. Germline V lookup: CDR1 ENHRY, CDR2 SYGVKD. Trimming removed 3 bases from V and 9 bases from J, with 18 bases in between. The CDR3 DNA sequence: TGTGCCATCAGTGAAGGGACCGCCTATGGTCCTGAGCAGTTCTTC. It specifies CAISEGTAYGPEQFF.

The chain joins TRBV5-1 to TRBJ2-3; 9 nucleotides agree with TRBD2. Trimming at V came to 2 bases and at J to 2 bases, leaving 3 bases not matched to a gene. Germline values: CDR1 SGHRS, CDR2 YFSETQ. This CDR3 is built from 15 residues. CDR3 loop: CASSLPSGNTDTQYF. The DNA of the CDR3 is TGCGCCAGCAGCTTACCTAGCGGGAACACAGATACGCAGTATTTT.

A few counts support this clone. The chain is built from TRBV28 and TRBJ1-2; no firm D call. V was trimmed by 4 bases and J by 10 bases, leaving 13 bases between them. Per germline, CDR1 MDHEN and CDR2 SYDVKM. The CDR3 covers 12 residues. CDR3 loop: CASSSILAIYTF. Here the CDR3 DNA reads TGTGCCAGCAGTTCCATCCTAGCCATCTACACCTTC.